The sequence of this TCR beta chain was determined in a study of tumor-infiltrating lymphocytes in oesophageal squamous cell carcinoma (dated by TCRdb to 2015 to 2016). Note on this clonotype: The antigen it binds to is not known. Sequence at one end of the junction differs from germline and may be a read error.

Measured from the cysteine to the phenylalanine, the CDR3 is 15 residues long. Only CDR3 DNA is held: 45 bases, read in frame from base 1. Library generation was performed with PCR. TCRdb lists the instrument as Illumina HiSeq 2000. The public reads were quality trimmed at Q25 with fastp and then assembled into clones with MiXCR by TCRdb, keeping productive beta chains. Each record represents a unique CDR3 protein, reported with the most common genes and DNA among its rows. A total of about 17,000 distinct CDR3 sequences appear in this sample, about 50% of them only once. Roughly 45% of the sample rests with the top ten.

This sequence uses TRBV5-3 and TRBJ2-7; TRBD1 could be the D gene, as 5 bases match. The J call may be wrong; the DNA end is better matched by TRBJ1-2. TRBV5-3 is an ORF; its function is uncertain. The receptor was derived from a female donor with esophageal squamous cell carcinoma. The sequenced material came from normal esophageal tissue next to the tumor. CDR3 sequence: CASSLPPGRNYGYTF. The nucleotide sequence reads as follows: TGTGCCAGCAGCTTGCCTCCGGGACGGAACTATGGCTACACCTTC.